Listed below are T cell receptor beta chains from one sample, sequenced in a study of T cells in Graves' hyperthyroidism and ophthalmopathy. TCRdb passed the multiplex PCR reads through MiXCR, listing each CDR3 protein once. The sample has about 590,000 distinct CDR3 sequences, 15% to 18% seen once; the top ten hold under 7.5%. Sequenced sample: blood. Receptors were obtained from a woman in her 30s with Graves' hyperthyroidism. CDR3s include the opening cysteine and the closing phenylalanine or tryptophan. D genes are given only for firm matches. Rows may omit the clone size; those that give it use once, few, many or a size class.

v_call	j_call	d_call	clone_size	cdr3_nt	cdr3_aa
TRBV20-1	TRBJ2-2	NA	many	TGCAGTGCTAGTTCCCCCCGGGGGACCGCCGGGGAGCTGTTTTTT	CSASSPRGTAGELFF
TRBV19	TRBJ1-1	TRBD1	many	TGTGCCAGTAGTACCCGGACAGGGCGCCTGAACACTGAAGCTTTCTTT	CASSTRTGRLNTEAFF
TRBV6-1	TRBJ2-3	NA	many	TGTGCCAGCAGTCCAAATAAACTAACTAGCACAGATACGCAGTATTTT	CASSPNKLTSTDTQYF
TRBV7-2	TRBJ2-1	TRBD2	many	TGTGCCAGCAGCCGCCCGGGACTAGCGGGATCCAGCTCCTACAATGAGCAGTTCTTC	CASSRPGLAGSSSYNEQFF
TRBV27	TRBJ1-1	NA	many	TGTGCCAGCAGTTTATCGAGGGAAGGGGGTAGCACTGAAGCTTTCTTT	CASSLSREGGSTEAFF
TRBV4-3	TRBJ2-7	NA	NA	TGCGCCAGCAGCCCCGGGACCCCTCCCTACGAGCAGTACTTC	CASSPGTPPYEQYF
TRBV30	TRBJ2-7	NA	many	TGTGCCTGGAGTATAGGATACGAGCAGTACTTC	CAWSIGYEQYF
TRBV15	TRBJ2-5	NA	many	TGTGCCACCAGCAGAGATCCCCGGACCCAGTACTTC	CATSRDPRTQYF
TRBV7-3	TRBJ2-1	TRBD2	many	TGTGCCAGCAGCTCCCCGACTAGCGGGGGCTACAATGAGCAGTTCTTC	CASSSPTSGGYNEQFF
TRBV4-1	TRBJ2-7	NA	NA	TGCGCCAGCAGCCAAGTTGCTAGCGAGGAGCAGTACTTC	CASSQVASEEQYF
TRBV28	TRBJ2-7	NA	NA	TGTGCCAGCAGTTTATTCCGGGACACCAGCGGGCAGTACTTC	CASSLFRDTSGQYF
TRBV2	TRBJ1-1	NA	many	TGTGCCAGCAGTGAAGCCCCGGGGGCGAGCGGAGCTTTCTTT	CASSEAPGASGAFF
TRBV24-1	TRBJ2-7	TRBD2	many	TGTGCCACCAGCCCCCGGGCTAGCGGGAGATTTTACGAGCAGTACTTC	CATSPRASGRFYEQYF
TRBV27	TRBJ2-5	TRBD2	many	TGTGCCAGCAGTCCCGGGACTAGCGGGGGGGGGGAGACCCAGTACTTC	CASSPGTSGGGETQYF
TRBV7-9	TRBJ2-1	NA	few	TGTGCCAGCAGCTTAGGCCTCAATCTTGAGCAGTTCTTC	CASSLGLNLEQFF
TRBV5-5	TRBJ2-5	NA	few	TGTGCCAGCAGCTTGGTTCCAGTGGGGGGGACCCAGTACTTC	CASSLVPVGGTQYF
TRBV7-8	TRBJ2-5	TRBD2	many	TGTGCCAGCAGCTTCCGACTAGCGGGGAACCTCCAAGAGACCCAGTACTTC	CASSFRLAGNLQETQYF
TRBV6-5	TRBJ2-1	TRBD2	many	TGTGCCAGCAGTTACGGGGCGGGAGGGCCCTACAATGAGCAGTTCTTC	CASSYGAGGPYNEQFF
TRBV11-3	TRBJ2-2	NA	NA	TGTGCCAGCAGCGCATACAGAACCGGGGAGCTGTTTTTT	CASSAYRTGELFF
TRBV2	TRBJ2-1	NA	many	TGTGCCAGCAGTGACCGAGGGACGGGCAATGAGCAGTTCTTC	CASSDRGTGNEQFF
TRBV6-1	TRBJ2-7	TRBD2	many	TGTGCCAGCAGTTATATAGCGGGAGACGAGCAGTACTTC	CASSYIAGDEQYF
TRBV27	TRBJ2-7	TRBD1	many	TGTGCCAGCAGGGGACAGGAAACGTCCTACGAGCAGTACTTC	CASRGQETSYEQYF
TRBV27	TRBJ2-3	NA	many	TGTGCCAGCAGGGGGGTGACAGATACGCAGTATTTT	CASRGVTDTQYF
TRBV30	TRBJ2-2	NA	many	TGTGCCTGGAGTGTTTGGCAGGGCATTAACACCGGGGAGCTGTTTTTT	CAWSVWQGINTGELFF
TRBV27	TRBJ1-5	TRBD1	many	TGTGCCAGCAGTGGACTTGAAGGGGGCACTAGCAATCAGCCCCAGCATTTT	CASSGLEGGTSNQPQHF
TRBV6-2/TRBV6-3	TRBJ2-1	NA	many	TGTGCCAGCAGATCTACATTAGGAAACTCCTACAATGAGCAGTTCTTC	CASRSTLGNSYNEQFF
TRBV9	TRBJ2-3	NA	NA	TGTGCCAGCAGCAACCCCCGGGAAAGCACAGATACGCAGTATTTT	CASSNPRESTDTQYF
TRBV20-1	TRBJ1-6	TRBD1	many	TGCAGTGCTGACCGGGACAGCCTGGATTCACCCCTCCACTTT	CSADRDSLDSPLHF
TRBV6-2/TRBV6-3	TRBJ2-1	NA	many	TGTGCCAGCAGTTACGGGGGAGTGGGAAATGAGCAGTTCTTC	CASSYGGVGNEQFF
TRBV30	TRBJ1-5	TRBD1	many	TGTGCCTGGAGTCCTAGGACAGGCCACAATCAGCCCCAGCATTTT	CAWSPRTGHNQPQHF
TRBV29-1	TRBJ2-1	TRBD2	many	TGCAGCGGAACCGGGACTAGCGGCGACAATGAGCAGTTCTTC	CSGTGTSGDNEQFF
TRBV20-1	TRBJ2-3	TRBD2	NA	TGCAGTGCAGCACTAGCGGGAGGGCGAACAGATACGCAGTATTTT	CSAALAGGRTDTQYF
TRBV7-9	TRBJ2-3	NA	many	TGTGCCAGCAGCTTTAGGGCGAGCTCACACACAGATACGCAGTATTTT	CASSFRASSHTDTQYF
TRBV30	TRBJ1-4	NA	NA	TGTGCCTGGAGTGTAAAAGGGGGGGGTGAAAAACTGTTTTTT	CAWSVKGGGEKLFF
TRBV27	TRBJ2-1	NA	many	TGTGCCAGCACCGGTTCCTACAATGAGCAGTTCTTC	CASTGSYNEQFF
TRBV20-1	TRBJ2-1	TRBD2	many	TGCAGTGCTGGGACTAGCGGGAGATATAATGAGCAGTTCTTC	CSAGTSGRYNEQFF